Each of the 5 T cell receptor beta chains below was sequenced from the same sample in a study of T cell repertoires in cytomegalovirus infection. TCRdb independently ran MiXCR on the reads; one entry per CDR3 protein. The sample yields around 530,000 distinct CDR3 sequences, 26% seen once. The sequencing input was PBMCs. Receptors were obtained from a human donor in good health (CMV status not recorded). Some clones in this sample may be carry-over from other donors' samples.

The rearrangement joins TRBV19 to TRBJ2-1; 12 bases align to TRBD1. The V segment lost 1 base and the J segment 2 bases; nucleotides outside the gene matches: 0. The CDR3 spans 16 residues. Germline CDR1 reads LNHDA; CDR2 reads SQIVND (reference sequence). The CDR3 DNA follows: TGTGCCAGTAGTATAGGGGACAGGGGGCCCTACAATGAGCAGTTCTTC. This translates into CASSIGDRGPYNEQFF.

This clonotype came up many times. The chain joins TRBV7-2 to TRBJ1-5; D is perhaps TRBD1 (6 bases). The germline CDR1 and CDR2 sequences are SGHTA and FQGNSA. Trimming pared 1 base from V and 6 bases from J, leaving 16 bases between. The CDR3 loop spans 16 amino acids. The CDR3 coding sequence is TGTGCCAGCAGCTTAGGGATGGGGGGGCGCGGTCAGCCCCAGCATTTT. Translating it yields CASSLGMGGRGQPQHF.

This clonotype has just a few counts. The J gene is TRBJ2-4, the V gene TRBV12-3 or TRBV12-4, with a possible D match to TRBD2 (5 bases). The V end lost 3 bases, the J end lost 9 bases, and 12 bases lay between the germline ends. CDR3 length: 13 amino acids. The CDR3 coding sequence is TGTGCCAGCAGTTTGGCGGGCCGGGGCATTCAGTACTTC. It encodes CASSLAGRGIQYF.

CDR3 coding DNA: TGTGCCAGCAGTTTACAAACGGGTGACAATGAGCAGTTCTTC. Amino acids: CASSLQTGDNEQFF. The gene calls are TRBV12-3 or TRBV12-4 and TRBJ2-1; D uncertain. V was trimmed by 2 bases and J by 5 bases, leaving 10 bases between them. The CDR3 is 14 amino acids.

The chain is built from TRBV28 and TRBJ1-2; D is unclear. Trimming removed 5 bases from V and 0 bases from J, with 19 bases in between. The germline CDR1 and CDR2 sequences are MDHEN and SYDVKM. The CDR3 is 17 amino acids. CDR3 sequence: CASSTQSLVGANYGYTF. CDR3 bases: TGTGCCAGCAGTACTCAAAGTTTGGTCGGAGCTAACTATGGCTACACCTTC.